This T cell receptor beta chain was captured in a study of cytomegalovirus exposure and HLA in healthy donors. Background on the study: About 85 million unique TCR sequences came from HLA-typed donors in an early release.

The PCR ran on 60 Vbeta and 13 Jbeta primers. Libraries were prepared by immunoSEQ multiplex PCR; TCRdb keeps only in-frame clonotypes and omits some of them. The sample shows approximately 150,000 clones, 68% of them seen only once. Whole-study findings and limits: Per a later analysis, 18,000 or so TCR beta sequences showed association with HLA alleles at 0.05 false discovery rate.

J was trimmed by 6 bases and V by 9 bases; bases with no gene match: 10. This CDR3 spans 15 amino acids. Germline assignment: CDR1 SGHRS and CDR2 YFSETQ. Note on this clone: Its cognate antigen is unknown.

This TCR derives from a woman between 40 and 50 years old in good health and CMV-seropositive. The sample comprised PBMCs. The V gene is TRBV5-1, the J gene TRBJ2-3; 13 bases line up with TRBD2. The CDR3 DNA is TGCGCCACCTCAGGGGAACTAGCGGGAGGGGATACGCAGTATTTT. It translates to CATSGELAGGDTQYF.